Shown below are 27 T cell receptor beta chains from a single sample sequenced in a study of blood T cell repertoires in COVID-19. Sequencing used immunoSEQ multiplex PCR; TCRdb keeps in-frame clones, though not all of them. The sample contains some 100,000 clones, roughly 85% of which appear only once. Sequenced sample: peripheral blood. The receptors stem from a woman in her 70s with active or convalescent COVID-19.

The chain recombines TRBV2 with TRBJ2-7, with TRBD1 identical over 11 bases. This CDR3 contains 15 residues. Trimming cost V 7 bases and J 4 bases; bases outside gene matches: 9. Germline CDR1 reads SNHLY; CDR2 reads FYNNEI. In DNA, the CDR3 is TGTGCCAGCACTAGGACAGGGGGCGTTGGATACGAGCAGTACTTC. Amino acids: CASTRTGGVGYEQYF.

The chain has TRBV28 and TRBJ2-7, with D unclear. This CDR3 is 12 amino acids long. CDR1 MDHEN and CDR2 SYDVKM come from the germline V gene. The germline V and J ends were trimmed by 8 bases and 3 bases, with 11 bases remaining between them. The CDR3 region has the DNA TGTGCCAGCGGCGGCCTGGGCTACGAGCAGTACTTC. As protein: CASGGLGYEQYF.

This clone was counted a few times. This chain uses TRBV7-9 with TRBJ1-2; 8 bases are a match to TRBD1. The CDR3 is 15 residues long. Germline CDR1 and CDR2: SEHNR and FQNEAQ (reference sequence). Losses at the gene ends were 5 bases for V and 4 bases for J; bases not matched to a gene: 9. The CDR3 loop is CASSPAGGTGYGYTF. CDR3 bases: TGTGCCAGCAGCCCCGCGGGGGGGACAGGCTATGGCTACACCTTC. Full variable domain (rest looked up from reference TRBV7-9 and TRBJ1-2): DTGVSQNPRHKITKRGQNVTFRCDPISEHNRLYWYRQTLGQGPEFLTYFQNEAQLEKSRLLSDRFSAERPKGSFSTLEIQRTEQGDSAMYLCASSPAGGTGYGYTFGSGTRLTVV.

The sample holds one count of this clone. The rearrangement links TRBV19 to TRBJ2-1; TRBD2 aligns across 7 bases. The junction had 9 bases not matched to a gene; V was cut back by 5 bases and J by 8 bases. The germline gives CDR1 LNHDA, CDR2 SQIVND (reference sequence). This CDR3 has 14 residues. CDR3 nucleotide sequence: TGTGCCAGTAGTCTTCGCGGGAGAACCGATGAGCAGTTCTTC. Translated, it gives CASSLRGRTDEQFF.

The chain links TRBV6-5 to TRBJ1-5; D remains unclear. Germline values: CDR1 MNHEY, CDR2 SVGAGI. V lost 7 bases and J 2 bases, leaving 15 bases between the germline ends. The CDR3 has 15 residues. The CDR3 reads CASNPGFGGNQPQHF. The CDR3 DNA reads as TGTGCCAGCAATCCGGGTTTCGGGGGCAATCAGCCCCAGCATTTT.

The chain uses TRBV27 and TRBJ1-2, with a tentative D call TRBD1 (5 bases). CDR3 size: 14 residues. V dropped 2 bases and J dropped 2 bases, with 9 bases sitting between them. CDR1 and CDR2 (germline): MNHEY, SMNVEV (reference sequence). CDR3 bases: TGTGCCAGCAGTTTAGGGCAGGGAAACTATGGCTACACCTTC. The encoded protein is CASSLGQGNYGYTF.

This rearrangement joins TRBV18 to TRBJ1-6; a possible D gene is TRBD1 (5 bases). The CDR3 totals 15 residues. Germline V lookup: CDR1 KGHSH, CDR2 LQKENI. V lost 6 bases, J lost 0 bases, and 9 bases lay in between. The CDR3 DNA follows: TGTGCCAGCTCCCGAGACAGCTCCTATAATTCACCCCTCCACTTT. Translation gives CASSRDSSYNSPLHF.

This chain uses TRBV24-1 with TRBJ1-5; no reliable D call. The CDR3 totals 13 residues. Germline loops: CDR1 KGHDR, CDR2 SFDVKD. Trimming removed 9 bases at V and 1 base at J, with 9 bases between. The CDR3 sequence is CATRGRSNQPQHF. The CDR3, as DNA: TGTGCCACCCGTGGGAGAAGCAATCAGCCCCAGCATTTT.

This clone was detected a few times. CDR3 coding DNA: TGTGCCATCAGCTCCTTGGGGAGGACTAACCCTTACAATGAGCAGTTCTTC. Amino acids: CAISSLGRTNPYNEQFF. The rearrangement uses TRBV10-3 and TRBJ2-1; maybe TRBD2 (6 bases). This CDR3 contains 17 residues. From germline, CDR1 is ENHRY and CDR2 SYGVKD. V lost 6 bases and J 4 bases, leaving 22 bases between the germline ends.

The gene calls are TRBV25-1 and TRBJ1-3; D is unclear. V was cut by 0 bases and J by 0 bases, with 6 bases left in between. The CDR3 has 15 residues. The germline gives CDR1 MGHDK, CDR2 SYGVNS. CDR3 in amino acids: CASSEYHSSGNTIYF. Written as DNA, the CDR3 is TGTGCCAGCAGTGAATATCACAGCTCTGGAAACACCATATATTTT.

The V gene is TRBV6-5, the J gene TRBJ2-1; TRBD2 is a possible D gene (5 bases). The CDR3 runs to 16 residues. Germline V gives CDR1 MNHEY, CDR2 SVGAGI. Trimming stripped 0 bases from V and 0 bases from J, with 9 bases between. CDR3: CASSYSSGNSYNEQFF. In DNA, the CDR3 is TGTGCCAGCAGTTACTCGTCCGGGAACTCCTACAATGAGCAGTTCTTC.

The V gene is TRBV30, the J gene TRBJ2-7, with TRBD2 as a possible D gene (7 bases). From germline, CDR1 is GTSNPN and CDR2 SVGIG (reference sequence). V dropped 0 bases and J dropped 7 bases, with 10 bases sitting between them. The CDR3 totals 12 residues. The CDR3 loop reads CAWSVRGREQYF. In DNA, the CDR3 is TGTGCCTGGAGTGTGCGGGGGCGGGAGCAGTACTTC.

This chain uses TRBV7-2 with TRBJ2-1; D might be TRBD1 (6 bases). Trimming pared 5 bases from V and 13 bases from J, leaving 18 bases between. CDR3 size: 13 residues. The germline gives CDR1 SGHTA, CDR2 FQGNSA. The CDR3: CASSGENGGRQFF. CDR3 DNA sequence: TGTGCCAGCAGCGGTGAAAATGGGGGCAGACAGTTCTTC. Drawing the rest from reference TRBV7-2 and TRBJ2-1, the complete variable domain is GAGVSQSPSNKVTEKGKDVELRCDPISGHTALYWYRQSLGQGLEFLIYFQGNSAPDKSGLPSDRFSAERTGGSVSTLTIQRTQQEDSAVYLCASSGENGGRQFFGPGTRLTVL.

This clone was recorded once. Here the CDR3 reads CASSRGTVAYEQYF. The DNA for the CDR3 is TGTGCCAGCTCACGAGGGACAGTTGCTTACGAGCAGTACTTC. This chain uses TRBV18 with TRBJ2-7; 7 bases agree with TRBD1. CDR1 and CDR2 (germline): KGHSH, LQKENI. Losses at the gene ends were 4 bases for V and 4 bases for J; bases not matched to a gene: 7. This CDR3 comprises 14 residues.

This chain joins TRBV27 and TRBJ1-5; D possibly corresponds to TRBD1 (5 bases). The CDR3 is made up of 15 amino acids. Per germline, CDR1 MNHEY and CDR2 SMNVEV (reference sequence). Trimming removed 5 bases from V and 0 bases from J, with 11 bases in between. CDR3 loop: CASSATVYSNQPQHF. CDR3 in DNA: TGTGCCAGCAGTGCGACAGTCTATAGCAATCAGCCCCAGCATTTT.

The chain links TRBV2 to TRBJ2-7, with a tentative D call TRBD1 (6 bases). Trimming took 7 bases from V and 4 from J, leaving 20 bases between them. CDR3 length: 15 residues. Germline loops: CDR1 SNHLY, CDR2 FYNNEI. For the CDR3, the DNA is TGTGCCAGCAAGGGAACCCGGACAGCACAATACGAGCAGTACTTC. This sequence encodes CASKGTRTAQYEQYF.

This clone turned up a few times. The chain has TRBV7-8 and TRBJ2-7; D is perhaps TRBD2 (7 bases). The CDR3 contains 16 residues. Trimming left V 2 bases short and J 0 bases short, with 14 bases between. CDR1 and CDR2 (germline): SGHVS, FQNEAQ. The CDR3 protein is CASSLIGGPSSYEQYF. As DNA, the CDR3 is TGTGCCAGCAGCTTAATCGGGGGGCCAAGCTCCTACGAGCAGTACTTC.

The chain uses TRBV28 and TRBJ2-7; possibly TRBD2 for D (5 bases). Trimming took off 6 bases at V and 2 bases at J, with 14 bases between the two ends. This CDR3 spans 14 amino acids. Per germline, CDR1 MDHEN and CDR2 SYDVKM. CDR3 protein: CASRLDKGTYEQYF. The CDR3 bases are TGTGCCAGCAGACTAGATAAGGGTACCTACGAGCAGTACTTC.

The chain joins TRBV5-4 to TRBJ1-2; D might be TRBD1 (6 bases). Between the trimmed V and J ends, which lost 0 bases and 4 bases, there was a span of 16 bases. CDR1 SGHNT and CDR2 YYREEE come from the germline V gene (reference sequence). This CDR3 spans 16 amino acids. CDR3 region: CASSLGGQRPIYGYTF. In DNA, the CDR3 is TGTGCCAGCAGCTTGGGGGGGCAGCGGCCAATCTATGGCTACACCTTC. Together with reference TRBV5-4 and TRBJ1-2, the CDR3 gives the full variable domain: ETGVTQSPTHLIKTRGQQVTLRCSSQSGHNTVSWYQQALGQGPQFIFQYYREEENGRGNFPPRFSGLQFPNYSSELNVNALELDDSALYLCASSLGGQRPIYGYTFGSGTRLTVV.

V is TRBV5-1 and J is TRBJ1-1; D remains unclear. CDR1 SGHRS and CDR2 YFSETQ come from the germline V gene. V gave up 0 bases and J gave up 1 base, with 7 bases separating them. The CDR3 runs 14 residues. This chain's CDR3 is CASSLVQENTEAFF. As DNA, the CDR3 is TGCGCCAGCAGCTTGGTCCAGGAGAACACTGAAGCTTTCTTT.

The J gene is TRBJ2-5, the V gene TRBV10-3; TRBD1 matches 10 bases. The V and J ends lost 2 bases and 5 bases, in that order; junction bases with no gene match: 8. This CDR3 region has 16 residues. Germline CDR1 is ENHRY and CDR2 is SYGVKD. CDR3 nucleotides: TGTGCCATCAGTGAGCCACCGGGACAGGGGAAGGAGACCCAGTACTTC. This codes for CAISEPPGQGKETQYF.

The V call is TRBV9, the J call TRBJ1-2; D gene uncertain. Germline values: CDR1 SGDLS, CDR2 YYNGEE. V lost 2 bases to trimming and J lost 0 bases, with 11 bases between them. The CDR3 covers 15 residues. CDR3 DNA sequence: TGTGCCAGCAGCGTGTGGTCAGAACCTAACTATGGCTACACCTTC. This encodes CASSVWSEPNYGYTF.

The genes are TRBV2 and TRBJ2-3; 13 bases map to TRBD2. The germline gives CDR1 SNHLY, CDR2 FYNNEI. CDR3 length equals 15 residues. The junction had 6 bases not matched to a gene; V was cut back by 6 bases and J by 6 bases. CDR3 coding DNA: TGTGCCAGCAGGGAGGGACTAGCGGGGTTGGATACGCAGTATTTT. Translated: CASREGLAGLDTQYF. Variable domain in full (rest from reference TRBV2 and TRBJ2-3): EPEVTQTPSHQVTQMGQEVILRCVPISNHLYFYWYRQILGQKVEFLVSFYNNEISEKSEIFDDQFSVERPDGSNFTLKIRSTKLEDSAMYFCASREGLAGLDTQYFGPGTRLTVL.

The CDR3 coding sequence is TGTGCCAGCAGCGTAGGGGGCGGGAACACAGATACGCAGTATTTT. This codes for CASSVGGGNTDTQYF. V and J are TRBV9 and TRBJ2-3; possible D gene TRBD2, 6 bases. Trimming removed 0 bases from V and 2 bases from J, with 10 bases in between. This CDR3 region has 15 residues. The germline V gene has CDR1 SGDLS and CDR2 YYNGEE.

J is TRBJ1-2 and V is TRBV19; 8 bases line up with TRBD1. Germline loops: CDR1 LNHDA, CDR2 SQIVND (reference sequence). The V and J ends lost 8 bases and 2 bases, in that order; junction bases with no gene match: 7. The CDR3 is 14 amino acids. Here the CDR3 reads CASRGGQVNYGYTF. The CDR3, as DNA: TGTGCCAGTCGCGGGGGACAGGTAAACTATGGCTACACCTTC.

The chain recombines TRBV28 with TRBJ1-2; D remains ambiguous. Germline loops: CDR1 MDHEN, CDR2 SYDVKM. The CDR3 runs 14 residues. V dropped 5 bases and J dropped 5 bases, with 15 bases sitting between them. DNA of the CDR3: TGTGCCAGCAGTAACCTCTTTGGCGGGTATGGCTACACCTTC. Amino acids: CASSNLFGGYGYTF.

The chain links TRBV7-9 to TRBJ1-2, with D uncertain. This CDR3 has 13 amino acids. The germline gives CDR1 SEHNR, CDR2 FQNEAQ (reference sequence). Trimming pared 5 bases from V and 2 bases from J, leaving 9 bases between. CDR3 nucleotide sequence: TGTGCCAGCAGCCCCGACGGGAACTATGGCTACACCTTC. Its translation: CASSPDGNYGYTF. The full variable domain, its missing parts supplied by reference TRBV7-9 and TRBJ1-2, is DTGVSQNPRHKITKRGQNVTFRCDPISEHNRLYWYRQTLGQGPEFLTYFQNEAQLEKSRLLSDRFSAERPKGSFSTLEIQRTEQGDSAMYLCASSPDGNYGYTFGSGTRLTVV.